The rows below give T cell receptor beta chains drawn from one sample of a study of blood T cell repertoires in COVID-19. Profiling relied on immunoSEQ multiplex PCR, and the TCRdb table lists in-frame clones only, not all of them. The data show 200,000 to 250,000 clones, with 88% seen just once and more than 1.4% held by the top ten. Sequencing input: peripheral blood. The receptor set was obtained from a man aged 18-30 years with active or convalescent COVID-19. Each CDR3 is given with its conserved first and last residue. Each record gives: J gene, V gene, clone size, D gene, CDR3 DNA, CDR3 protein. A D gene is named only where the DNA matches it firmly. Rows give clone size only sometimes, using once, few, many, or a class for an expanded clone.

TRBJ2-1 TRBV29-1 few TRBD2 TGCAGCGGTGGACTAGCGGGAGGCTCCTACAATGAGCAGTTCTTC CSGGLAGGSYNEQFF
TRBJ2-3 TRBV11-1 . TRBD1 TGTGCCAGCAGCCCGGGACAGATTCTTACAGATACGCAGTATTTT CASSPGQILTDTQYF
TRBJ1-5 TRBV2 . TRBD1 TGTGCCAGCGGCGAGGCCAGGGGGCGCGGGCCCCAGCATTTT CASGEARGRGPQHF
TRBJ1-3 TRBV3-1/TRBV3-2 few . TGTGCCAGCAGCCCCGTCCACTCGTATTCTGGAAACACCATATATTTT CASSPVHSYSGNTIYF
TRBJ1-1 TRBV25-1 . . TGTGCCAGCACAGGGCTTACTGAAGCTTTCTTT CASTGLTEAFF
TRBJ1-6 TRBV7-9 . . TGTGCCAGCAGCCTACGCGGACAGTGGAATTCACCCCTCCACTTT CASSLRGQWNSPLHF
TRBJ2-1 TRBV6-5 . TRBD2 TGTGCCAGCAGTTACTCGGGACTAGCGGACAATGAGCAGTTCTTC CASSYSGLADNEQFF
TRBJ2-5 TRBV3-1/TRBV3-2 . TRBD2 TGTGCCAGCAGCCAAAACAGTGGCGGGAGAGAGACCCAGTACTTC CASSQNSGGRETQYF
TRBJ1-1 TRBV9 few . TGTGCCAGCAGCGTAGGCCAGAGGACTGAAGCTTTCTTT CASSVGQRTEAFF
TRBJ1-2 TRBV18 . . TGTGCCAGCTCACCTTTATTACAGGGTTCGAATGGCTACACCTTC CASSPLLQGSNGYTF
TRBJ1-3 TRBV21-1 . . TGTGCCAGCAGCAAAGCGCTTGGGCTCCACTCTGGAAACACCATATATTTT CASSKALGLHSGNTIYF
TRBJ1-5 TRBV5-4 . TRBD1 TGTGCCAGCAGCTTGATCGGGACAGCCAGATATAGCAATCAGCCCCAGCATTTT CASSLIGTARYSNQPQHF
TRBJ2-7 TRBV30 . TRBD2 TGTGGTCGAGCGGGAGAAATCTACGAGCAGTACTTC CGRAGEIYEQYF
TRBJ1-6 TRBV6-5 once TRBD1 TGTGCCAGTCAAACCTCGACAGGGGAGAATTCACCCCTCCACTTT CASQTSTGENSPLHF
TRBJ2-1 TRBV7-9 . TRBD1 TGTGCCAGCAGCGTGGGGACAGGGGGCGGGAAATCCTACAATGAGCAGTTCTTC CASSVGTGGGKSYNEQFF
TRBJ1-3 TRBV19 . . TGTGCCAGTAGTATGTCGGGCATTGGGGCAGGAAACACCATATATTTT CASSMSGIGAGNTIYF
TRBJ1-2 TRBV5-1 . TRBD1 TGCGCCAGCAGCTTCGGGGGACAGGGGGCGAAGACCTTC CASSFGGQGAKTF
TRBJ2-5 TRBV14 . . TGTGCCAGCAGCCTCTCCGGGGTAGCGGAGACCCAGTACTTC CASSLSGVAETQYF
TRBJ1-2 TRBV19 few TRBD1 TGTGCCAGTAGTTTGGGGACAGCCGTCGCGGACACCTTC CASSLGTAVADTF
TRBJ2-2 TRBV7-9 . . TGTGCCAGCGTCGATCCCTTCTGGTCTAGCCAGAACACCGGGGAGCTGTTTTTT CASVDPFWSSQNTGELFF